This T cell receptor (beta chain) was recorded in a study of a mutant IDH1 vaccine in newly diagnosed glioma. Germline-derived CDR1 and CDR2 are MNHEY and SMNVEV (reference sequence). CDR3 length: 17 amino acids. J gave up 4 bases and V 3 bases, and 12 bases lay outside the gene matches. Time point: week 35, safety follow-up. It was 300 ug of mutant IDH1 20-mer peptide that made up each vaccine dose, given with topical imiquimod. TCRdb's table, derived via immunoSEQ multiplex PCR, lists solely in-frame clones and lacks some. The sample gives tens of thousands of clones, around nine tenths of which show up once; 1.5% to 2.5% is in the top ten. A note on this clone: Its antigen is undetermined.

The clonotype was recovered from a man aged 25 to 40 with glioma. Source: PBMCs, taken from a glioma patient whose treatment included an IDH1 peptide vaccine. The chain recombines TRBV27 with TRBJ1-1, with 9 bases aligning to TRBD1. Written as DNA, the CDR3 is TGTGCCAGCAGTTTCCTCACGCAACAGGGGGCGTCCACTGAAGCTTTCTTT. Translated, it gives CASSFLTQQGASTEAFF.